These 32 T cell receptor beta chains were sequenced from one sample in a study of molecular identifiers for immune sequencing clone quantification. TCRdb itself ran the PCR reads through MiXCR, one entry per CDR3 protein. Found here are about 54,000 distinct CDR3 sequences, almost 25% of them singletons; the top ten hold around 1.9%. Sequencing input: naive CD8+ T cells from blood, with Jurkat cell RNA spiked in. As for subset: FACS-sorted CD8+CD4-CCR7+CD45RA+ naive T cells. The receptors come from a human donor in good health. Some libraries in this study had Jurkat cell RNA spiked in.

As for this clonotype: A much larger clone differs from this one at a single base, so this may be a read error. The J gene is TRBJ2-2, the V gene TRBV3-1, with D perhaps TRBD1 (7 bases). This CDR3 region has 15 residues. The germline V gene has CDR1 LGHDT and CDR2 YNNKEL (reference sequence). CDR3 nucleotide sequence: TGTGCCAGCAGCCAACCGGGACAGAAGCCCGGGGGGCTGTTTTTT. It yields the protein CASSQPGQKPGGLFF. The entire variable domain, with the rest obtained from reference TRBV3-1 and TRBJ2-2, is as follows: DTAVSQTPKYLVTQMGNDKSIKCEQNLGHDTMYWYKQDSKKFLKIMFSYNNKELIINETVPNRFSPKSPDKAHLNLHINSLELGDSAVYFCASSQPGQKPGGLFFGEGSRLTVL.

The genes are TRBV29-1 and TRBJ1-2; D may be TRBD1 (5 bases). CDR3 length equals 13 residues. Trimming left V 6 bases short and J 10 bases short, with 21 bases between. CDR1 is SQVTM, CDR2 ANQGSEA, per germline. CDR3 loop: CSVGTGPPYNYTF. The CDR3 nucleotides read TGCAGCGTAGGAACAGGCCCACCATATAACTACACCTTC.

In its sample, this clonotype was seen a few times. The J gene is TRBJ2-1, the V gene TRBV21-1; the D segment call TRBD2 is taken from the table without a DNA check. TRBV21-1 corresponds to a pseudogene. CDR3 length equals 20 residues. The CDR3 sequence is CASTLEGLLAGDSRHNEQFF. The CDR3 DNA reads as TGTGCCAGCACTCTTGAGGGGCTACTAGCGGGAGATAGTCGCCACAATGAGCAGTTCTTC.

Concerning this clonotype: The junction and the germline gene differ at one end; a read error may be behind it. The chain has TRBV12-3 or TRBV12-4 and TRBJ2-5, with 11 bases aligning to TRBD1. The CDR3 contains 14 residues. The CDR3 DNA is TGTGCCAGCAGAGCGGACAGGGGGCTGGAGCCCCAGCACTTC. This encodes CASRADRGLEPQHF.

This clonotype has a count of ten or more. This chain connects TRBV27 to TRBJ2-7; 8 nucleotides line up with TRBD2. The V gene's germline CDR1 is MNHEY and CDR2 SMNVEV (reference sequence). This CDR3 has 13 residues. V shed 5 bases, J shed 2 bases, and the junction held 2 bases outside the gene matches. This CDR3 reads CASSVTSAYEQYF. The DNA of the CDR3 is TGTGCCAGCAGTGTGACTAGCGCCTACGAGCAGTACTTC.

This clonotype was seen ten or more times. The chain recombines TRBV29-1 with TRBJ2-5, with D possibly being TRBD1 or TRBD2 (5 bases each). V shed 6 bases and J shed 1 base, with 15 bases lying between them. This CDR3 region has 14 residues. The germline V gene encodes CDR1 SQVTM and CDR2 ANQGSEA. The CDR3 sequence is CSVSNSGRQETQYF. CDR3 in DNA: TGCAGCGTCTCTAACTCGGGACGCCAAGAGACCCAGTACTTC.

This clonotype occurred many times. V gene TRBV7-9 combines with J gene TRBJ1-1; a weak D match, TRBD1 (5 bases). CDR3 length: 15 residues. Germline CDR1 and CDR2: SEHNR and FQNEAQ (reference sequence). V was shortened by 4 bases and J by 8 bases, with 20 bases between the two germline ends. In DNA form, the CDR3 reads TGTGCCAGCAGCTCCCGCAGGGATTCCCCGCCCGAAGCTTTCTTT. Residues: CASSSRRDSPPEAFF.

As to this clonotype: This may be a read error: a much more frequent sequence differs by one nucleotide. V is TRBV5-6 and J is TRBJ2-3, with D possibly TRBD1 on 5 matching bases. The CDR3 runs to 13 residues. CDR1 is SGHDT and CDR2 is YYEEEE in the germline V gene. This CDR3 reads CPSSNRFPDTQYF. CDR3 sequence (DNA): TGTCCCAGCAGCAACAGGTTCCCAGATACGCAGTATTTT.

Remarks on this clonotype: It may be a read error: a sequence one base away is much more abundant. Without the conserved terminal phenylalanine or tryptophan, this CDR3 likely stems from a read error. This chain joins TRBV7-8 and TRBJ2-1; the D call may be TRBD1 or TRBD2 (5 bases each). The CDR3 consists of 13 residues. Germline CDR1 is SGHVS and CDR2 is FQNEAQ. The V end was cut by 5 bases, the J end by 3 bases, with 8 bases between. The CDR3 loop reads CASSLGDYNEQFL. CDR3 DNA: TGTGCCAGCAGCCTGGGGGACTACAATGAGCAGTTCCTC.

This clonotype was counted many times. One end of the junction varies from germline; a read error may be responsible. This chain links TRBV7-7 with TRBJ2-3, with TRBD2 matching over 13 bases. CDR3 size: 18 residues. The germline V gene has CDR1 SSHAT and CDR2 FNYEAQ (reference sequence). The CDR3 nucleotides read TGTGCTAGCAGTTCCGGGACTAGCGGGATATCGGGCACAGATACGCAGTATTTT. This encodes CASSSGTSGISGTDTQYF.

The chain employs TRBV6-1 and TRBJ2-5; the D gene could be TRBD1 or TRBD2 (5 bases each). Germline V gene data show CDR1 as MNHNS and CDR2 as SASEGT. Deletions cut 6 bases from V and 2 bases from J, with 25 bases between. The CDR3 length is 18 residues. As DNA, the CDR3 is TGTGCCAGCAGCCTTAATTATAACCCGGGACGAATACAAGAGACCCAGTACTTC. This sequence encodes CASSLNYNPGRIQETQYF.

As concerns this clonotype: A read error is possible here, since a much larger clone lies one base away. The chain recombines TRBV5-1 with TRBJ2-2, with D possibly TRBD2 on 5 matching bases. Germline V CDR1 and CDR2: SGHRS, YFSETQ. This CDR3 contains 15 residues. The CDR3 DNA reads TGCGCCAGCAGCTTGGAGACACCGAACACCGGGGAGCTGCTTTTT. This encodes CASSLETPNTGELLF. Full variable domain (rest looked up from reference TRBV5-1 and TRBJ2-2): KAGVTQTPRYLIKTRGQQVTLSCSPISGHRSVSWYQQTPGQGLQFLFEYFSETQRNKGNFPGRFSGRQFSNSRSEMNVSTLELGDSALYLCASSLETPNTGELLFGEGSRLTVL.

This clonotype has a count of ten or more. The gene calls are TRBV4-1 and TRBJ1-1; D remains unclear. The germline V gene has CDR1 MGHRA and CDR2 YSYEKL. The CDR3 has 14 residues. The V end was cut by 0 bases, the J end by 5 bases, with 10 bases between. The CDR3 region is CASSQERFGTEAFF. The CDR3 DNA follows: TGCGCCAGCAGCCAAGAAAGGTTTGGTACTGAAGCTTTCTTT.

The chain couples TRBV20-1 to TRBJ2-3, with 12 bases fitting TRBD2. Germline trimming cut 0 bases from V and 5 bases from J; bases unmatched to any gene: 12. This CDR3 spans 18 amino acids. Germline V lookup: CDR1 DFQATT, CDR2 SNEGSKA (reference sequence). For the CDR3, the DNA is TGCAGTGCTAGAGATCCCCTAGCGGGGGGGATAAGGGAAGATACGCAGTATTTT. Its protein is CSARDPLAGGIREDTQYF.

In the case of this clonotype: A much larger clonotype is one base distant, so this may be a read error. The genes are TRBV29-1 and TRBJ1-1; unclear D gene. The CDR3 totals 11 residues. The germline CDR1 and CDR2 sequences are SQVTM and ANQGSEA. The CDR3 sequence is CGVEGNTEAFF. Written as DNA, the CDR3 is TGCGGCGTTGAAGGAAACACTGAAGCTTTCTTT.

This clonotype occurred a few times. The chain recombines TRBV2 with TRBJ2-7, with 14 bases lining up with TRBD2. The CDR3 has 14 residues. Germline CDR1 reads SNHLY; CDR2 reads FYNNEI. After removal of 4 bases from V and 4 bases from J, the junction contained 0 bases not matched to a gene. The CDR3 DNA reads TGTGCCAGCAGTGGACTAGCGGGAGGGTACGAGCAGTACTTC. Translation gives CASSGLAGGYEQYF. The entire variable domain, with the rest obtained from reference TRBV2 and TRBJ2-7, is as follows: EPEVTQTPSHQVTQMGQEVILRCVPISNHLYFYWYRQILGQKVEFLVSFYNNEISEKSEIFDDQFSVERPDGSNFTLKIRSTKLEDSAMYFCASSGLAGGYEQYFGPGTRLTVT.

This clonotype was picked up many times. The CDR3 nucleotides are TGTGCCAGCAGCTCGGAGGACAGTAGCTCCTACGAGCAGTACTTC. Translated, it gives CASSSEDSSSYEQYF. The chain combines TRBV7-9 with TRBJ2-7; possibly TRBD1 for D (6 bases). V lost 4 bases and J 0 bases, leaving 13 bases between the germline ends. Germline V gene sequence: CDR1 SEHNR, CDR2 FQNEAQ (reference sequence). The CDR3 contains 15 residues.

About this clonotype itself: A clone one base away is much larger, so this may be a read error. The chain couples TRBV7-6 to TRBJ2-7; 7 nucleotides align to TRBD1. The CDR3 sequence is 13 residues long. Germline V gene lookup returns CDR1 SGHVS and CDR2 FNYEAQ. With 5 bases clipped from V and 2 bases from J, the junction kept 3 bases outside the gene matches. CDR3 loop: CASSLGGPYEQYF. The CDR3 DNA is TGTGCCAGCAGCCTAGGGGGCCCCTACGAGCAGTACTTC.

A note on this clonotype: With a much larger clone just one base away, this may be a read error. The DNA of the CDR3 is TGCGCCAGCAGCTTGGAGGCAGGGGGCTACGAGCAGTACTTC. Translating it yields CASSLEAGGYEQYF. The chain is built from TRBV5-1 and TRBJ2-7; 7 nucleotides match TRBD1. The CDR3 runs 14 residues. V was clipped by 0 bases and J by 3 bases; unmatched bases: 3. Germline V CDR1 and CDR2: SGHRS, YFSETQ.

This clonotype was observed at least ten times. The genes are TRBV7-9 and TRBJ2-7; D perhaps matches TRBD1 (5 bases). V was shortened by 4 bases and J by 4 bases, with 11 bases between the two germline ends. CDR3 length equals 13 residues. The germline CDR1 and CDR2 sequences are SEHNR and FQNEAQ (reference sequence). CDR3 sequence: CASSSRGAYEQYF. The DNA for the CDR3 is TGTGCCAGCAGCTCAAGGGGTGCGTACGAGCAGTACTTC.

Ten or more counts support this clonotype. This rearrangement joins TRBV7-2 to TRBJ2-7; possible D gene TRBD1, 6 bases. The germline CDR1 and CDR2 sequences are SGHTA and FQGNSA. V lost 3 bases to trimming and J lost 3 bases, with 12 bases between them. The CDR3 covers 14 residues. DNA of the CDR3: TGTGCCAGCAGCTTGTTGCCAGGGGTCTACGAGCAGTACTTC. It specifies CASSLLPGVYEQYF.

This clonotype was detected many times. The chain is built from TRBV10-2 and TRBJ1-1; D possibly corresponds to TRBD1 (6 bases). There are 14 residues in the CDR3. The germline V and J ends were trimmed by 3 bases and 10 bases, with 18 bases remaining between them. Germline V gives CDR1 WSHSY, CDR2 SAAADI. CDR3 nucleotide sequence: TGCGCCAGCAGTGAACAGGGTATCAGGATACGAGCTTTCTTT. It yields the protein CASSEQGIRIRAFF.

This clonotype was observed at least ten times. The chain couples TRBV7-9 to TRBJ2-3; D is unclear. The V end was cut by 2 bases, the J end by 4 bases, with 10 bases between. This CDR3 has 14 amino acids. Germline V CDR1 and CDR2: SEHNR, FQNEAQ (reference sequence). CDR3 amino acids: CASSLFTEADTQYF. The DNA of the CDR3 is TGTGCCAGCAGCTTATTTACAGAAGCAGATACGCAGTATTTT.

Concerning this clonotype: A much more abundant neighbour one base away suggests this may be a read error. V and J are TRBV2 and TRBJ1-4; D ambiguous. The CDR3 contains 16 residues. Germline lookup yields CDR1 SNHLY and CDR2 FYNNEI. As DNA, the CDR3 is TGTGCCAGCAGTGAGGCCCGATTTGCAACTAATGAAAAACTGCTTTTT. It encodes CASSEARFATNEKLLF.

As for this clonotype: A much larger clone sits a single nucleotide away, making a read error possible. It is likely a read error, because the conserved phenylalanine at the end of the CDR3 is missing. The J gene is TRBJ2-2, the V gene TRBV7-6, with 7 nucleotides matching TRBD1. From germline, CDR1 is SGHVS and CDR2 FNYEAQ. The CDR3 spans 15 residues. V gave up 4 bases and J gave up 5 bases; unmatched junction bases: 7. CDR3 DNA: TGTGCCAGCAGCTCACTTACAGGGGTAACCGGGGAGCTGTTTTCT. Protein product: CASSSLTGVTGELFS.

The table lists this clonotype with many counts. This sequence joins TRBV29-1 and TRBJ2-3, with D perhaps matching TRBD1 (6 bases). From germline, CDR1 is SQVTM and CDR2 ANQGSEA. V lost 3 bases, J lost 3 bases, and 13 bases lay in between. This CDR3 is 14 amino acids long. The CDR3 region has the DNA TGCAGCGTTGATTTAAACAGGGTTACAGATACGCAGTATTTT. This codes for CSVDLNRVTDTQYF.

At least ten counts were recorded for this clonotype. The chain recombines TRBV30 with TRBJ2-5; perhaps TRBD2 as D (6 bases). CDR3 size: 14 residues. V lost 1 base and J lost 2, with 11 bases in between. Germline values: CDR1 GTSNPN, CDR2 SVGIG (reference sequence). The chain's CDR3 is CAWSASAGQETQYF. CDR3 nucleotides: TGTGCCTGGAGTGCTAGCGCGGGGCAAGAGACCCAGTACTTC.

Ten or more counts support this clonotype. This chain links TRBV15 with TRBJ1-3, with D tentatively TRBD1 (5 bases). The germline V gene has CDR1 LNHNV and CDR2 YYDKDF (reference sequence). The length of the CDR3 is 15 residues. V lost 0 bases to trimming and J lost 1 base, with 7 bases between them. The CDR3 here is CATSRDRASGNTIYF. In nucleotides, the CDR3 is TGTGCCACCAGCAGAGACAGGGCTTCTGGAAACACCATATATTTT.

This clonotype was recorded a few times. The chain combines TRBV19 with TRBJ2-1, with 9 nucleotides matching TRBD2. The CDR3 sequence is 16 residues long. The V gene end was trimmed by 1 base and the J gene end by 7 bases; junction bases not matched to a gene: 8. CDR1 is LNHDA and CDR2 is SQIVND in the germline V gene (reference sequence). This chain's CDR3 is CASSIAASGKLNEQFF. DNA for the CDR3: TGTGCCAGTAGTATAGCGGCTAGCGGGAAGCTTAATGAGCAGTTCTTC.

This clonotype was seen ten or more times. The chain recombines TRBV7-2 with TRBJ1-1; D uncertain. V was shortened by 1 base and J by 11 bases, with 14 bases between the two germline ends. The CDR3 covers 13 residues. Germline V CDR1 and CDR2: SGHTA, FQGNSA. In DNA, the CDR3 is TGTGCCAGCAGCTTAGGCGCGGGATTCAAGGCTTTCTTT. The encoded protein is CASSLGAGFKAFF.

The chain links TRBV6-2 or TRBV6-3 to TRBJ1-2; 10 positions agree with TRBD1. The trim removed 5 bases at V and 7 bases at J, leaving 7 bases unmatched. Germline CDR1 and CDR2: MNHEY and SVGEGT. This CDR3 is 14 amino acids long. The CDR3 loop is CASSPPGTGVGYTF. The CDR3 DNA reads as TGTGCCAGCAGTCCTCCCGGGACAGGGGTTGGCTACACCTTC.

As for this clonotype: This is likely a read error, given that the CDR3 carries no conserved phenylalanine or tryptophan at its end. This sequence joins TRBV10-3 and TRBJ2-3, with 7 bases aligning to TRBD1. Germline loops: CDR1 ENHRY, CDR2 SYGVKD. The CDR3 is made up of 16 amino acids. With 6 bases clipped from V and 4 bases from J, the junction kept 13 bases outside the gene matches. CDR3 protein: CAISAGTVNPADTQYS. As DNA, the CDR3 is TGTGCCATCAGCGCTGGGACAGTTAATCCCGCAGATACGCAGTATTCT.